This is a list of T cell receptor beta chains from one sample in a study of CD8+CD57+ T cells in acquired aplastic anemia. TCRdb reprocessed the reads via MiXCR and lists one record per CDR3 protein. The sample has approximately 170,000 distinct CDR3 sequences, 40% to 55% seen once. Sequencing was performed on sorted CD4+, CD8+, or CD8+CD57+ T cells (not recorded which) from PBMCs. The receptor set was obtained from a human donor with aplastic anemia. Each CDR3 is given with its conserved first and last residue. A D gene is named only where the DNA matches it firmly. The listing skips clone size in some rows; elsewhere it reads once, few, many or a size class.

v_call	j_call	d_call	clone_size	cdr3_nt	cdr3_aa
TRBV27	TRBJ1-5	TRBD1	many	TGTGCCAGCAGACCGGACAGGGGTGGACATCAGCCCCAGCATTTT	CASRPDRGGHQPQHF
TRBV24-1	TRBJ1-1	.	.	TGTGCCAGCAGCCAAGAGGGACGGCCCAACACTGAAGCTTTCTTT	CASSQEGRPNTEAFF
TRBV10-3	TRBJ1-4	.	.	TGTGCCATCAGTGAAGGAGGGGAAAAACTGTTTTTT	CAISEGGEKLFF
TRBV2	TRBJ2-3	TRBD2	.	TGTGCCAACCGGAGGCGGGGGAGGGATGATACGCAGTATTTT	CANRRRGRDDTQYF
TRBV9	TRBJ2-2	TRBD2	.	TGTGCCAGCAGCGTAGGACTAGCGGGAGCCTTACGTGGCACCGGGGAGCTGTTTTTT	CASSVGLAGALRGTGELFF
TRBV20-1	TRBJ1-6	TRBD1	.	TGCAGTGCTAGAGCCGAGAACAGGGGGCATAATTCACCCCTCCACTTT	CSARAENRGHNSPLHF
TRBV10-2	TRBJ1-5	.	few	TGCGCCAGCAGTGAGTCAGCAGTTTTGTCCCAGCATTTT	CASSESAVLSQHF
TRBV20-1	TRBJ1-5	.	many	TGCAGTGCTTTGGACGGGTCTAGCAATCAGCCCCAGCATTTT	CSALDGSSNQPQHF
TRBV29-1	TRBJ2-1	TRBD2	.	TGCAGCCAAACGGGGGGGGCCAATGAGCAGTTCTTC	CSQTGGANEQFF
TRBV19	TRBJ2-7	TRBD1	few	TGTGCCAGTAGTATAGGGGGACAGCGAGGGGAGCAGTACTTC	CASSIGGQRGEQYF
TRBV28	TRBJ1-1	.	many	TGTGCCAGCAAGGTACCAGGGCTGAACACTGAAGCTTTCTTT	CASKVPGLNTEAFF
TRBV19	TRBJ2-5	.	.	TGTGCCAGTAGAGACTCTCTTGGGGAGACCCAGTACTTC	CASRDSLGETQYF
TRBV9	TRBJ1-1	TRBD1	many	TGTGCCAGCAGCACAGGGGCTGAGGACACTGAAGCTTTCTTT	CASSTGAEDTEAFF
TRBV7-2	TRBJ1-1	.	.	TGTGCCAGCGGGCGGGGGGGCTTCACTGAAGCTTTCTTT	CASGRGGFTEAFF
TRBV25-1	TRBJ1-4	TRBD1	few	TGTGCCAGCACTCCGCCAGGGGGCCGTGAAAAACTGTTTTTT	CASTPPGGREKLFF
TRBV2	TRBJ2-1	.	.	TGTGCCAGCAGTGAACAGGGGTTGGATGAGCAGTTCTTC	CASSEQGLDEQFF
TRBV6-5	TRBJ2-2	.	many	TGTGCCAGCAGTCACGCTACGAACACCGGGGAGCTGTTTTTT	CASSHATNTGELFF
TRBV2	TRBJ1-1	TRBD1	many	TGTGCCAGCAGTGGGGACAGGCCTTTGAACACTGAAGCTTTCTTT	CASSGDRPLNTEAFF
TRBV6-5	TRBJ2-1	.	few	TGTGCCAGCAGTTATGCCGGGGGTAACTACAATGAGCAGTTCTTC	CASSYAGGNYNEQFF
TRBV20-1	TRBJ1-2	TRBD1	.	TGCAGTGCCAGCCTCGACAGGGAGGAGGGCTACACCTTC	CSASLDREEGYTF
TRBV2	TRBJ1-1	.	once	TGTGCCAGCAGTGAAATGGCAGGGGAGAACACTGAAGCTTTCTTT	CASSEMAGENTEAFF
TRBV10-3	TRBJ1-4	TRBD1	.	TGTGCCATCAGTGAGCCCCCGGGACAGGGGAATGAAAAACTGTTTTTT	CAISEPPGQGNEKLFF
TRBV6-5	TRBJ1-3	.	few	TGTGCCAGCAGTTACTCTCCCGGGGCCGCCTCTGGAAACACCATATATTTT	CASSYSPGAASGNTIYF
TRBV20-1	TRBJ2-3	TRBD1	.	TGCAGTGCTAGAAAAGGGACAGCAACTTATACAGATACGCAGTATTTT	CSARKGTATYTDTQYF
TRBV27	TRBJ1-5	.	many	TGTGCCAGCAGTGACCAACAGGGAACTCAGCAGCCCCAGCATTTT	CASSDQQGTQQPQHF
TRBV7-9	TRBJ1-1	.	.	TGTGCCAGCAGCTTAGGTCAGGGATACACTGAAGCTTTCTTT	CASSLGQGYTEAFF
TRBV5-1	TRBJ2-7	.	many	TGCGCCAGCAGCTTTCAGGGAACACTCTACGAGCAGTACTTC	CASSFQGTLYEQYF
TRBV12-3/TRBV12-4	TRBJ2-2	TRBD1	few	TGTGCCAGCAGCACCAGGGGGTCCGGGGAGCTGTTTTTT	CASSTRGSGELFF
TRBV19	TRBJ1-2	.	.	TGTGCCAGTAGTATACAGGGACGGGGCTACACCTTC	CASSIQGRGYTF
TRBV28	TRBJ1-2	TRBD1	many	TGTGCCACAGGGGACAGGATGAATGGCTACACCTTC	CATGDRMNGYTF
TRBV7-9	TRBJ1-2	.	.	TGTGCCAGCAAGCCGGGATTAAACTATGGCTACACCTTC	CASKPGLNYGYTF
TRBV5-4	TRBJ1-1	.	many	TGTGCCAGCAGCTTGGACACGAAGAAGTGGGCTTTCTTT	CASSLDTKKWAFF
TRBV4-2	TRBJ2-5	.	.	TGTGCCAGCAGCCAAGGGGGGGACACCCAAGAGACCCAGTACTTC	CASSQGGDTQETQYF
TRBV18	TRBJ2-2	TRBD1	few	TGTGCCAGCTCACCAACAGGGGGCAACACCGGGGAGCTGTTTTTT	CASSPTGGNTGELFF
TRBV4-3	TRBJ2-2	.	.	TGCGCCAGCAGCCCTGGAGTGGGGACCGGGGAGCTGTTTTTT	CASSPGVGTGELFF
TRBV20-1	TRBJ1-1	.	many	TGCAGTGCTAGAGGGCCCAGGGTGCGCTCTGAAGCTTTCTTT	CSARGPRVRSEAFF
TRBV7-8	TRBJ1-5	TRBD1	few	TGTGCCAGCAGCCAGGACAGGGACCAGCCCCAGCATTTT	CASSQDRDQPQHF
TRBV14	TRBJ2-5	.	.	TGTGCCAGCAGCCAAGATTGGGGGAATCAAGAGACCCAGTACTTC	CASSQDWGNQETQYF
TRBV25-1	TRBJ2-3	TRBD2	few	TGTGCCAGCTCTCCCAGTAGCGGGGGGGCAGATACGCAGTATTTT	CASSPSSGGADTQYF
TRBV5-6	TRBJ2-7	TRBD1	many	TGTGCCAGCAGCCGACAGGGGTCCTACGAGCAGTACTTC	CASSRQGSYEQYF
TRBV12-3/TRBV12-4	TRBJ2-7	.	many	TGTGCCAGCAGTTTGTCGGTTAACTACGAGCAGTACTTC	CASSLSVNYEQYF
TRBV6-1	TRBJ1-1	.	many	TGTGCCAGCAGTGGAGGGGTGGCGAACACTGAAGCTTTCTTT	CASSGGVANTEAFF
TRBV18	TRBJ1-5	TRBD1	few	TGTGCCAGCTCACCACCACCGGGACAGGGTAATCAGCCCCAGCATTTT	CASSPPPGQGNQPQHF
TRBV20-1	TRBJ1-2	TRBD1	many	TGCAGTGCTAGAGATCTTGCAGGGGGCTATGGCTACACCTTC	CSARDLAGGYGYTF
TRBV7-2	TRBJ2-2	.	many	TGTGCCAGCAGCCCAACAGCCCTTAGGGGGACCGGGGAGCTGTTTTTT	CASSPTALRGTGELFF
TRBV19	TRBJ1-2	TRBD1	many	TGTGCCAGTAGTCGTCGACAGGGAGGAGACGACTATGGCTACACCTTC	CASSRRQGGDDYGYTF
TRBV24-1	TRBJ2-7	TRBD1	.	TGTGCCACCAGTGATGATCAGGGGGTCGGAGGGCAGTACTTC	CATSDDQGVGGQYF
TRBV24-1	TRBJ2-1	.	.	TGTGCCACCAGTGATTTGAACGGTCCCTACAATGAGCAGTTCTTC	CATSDLNGPYNEQFF
TRBV25-1	TRBJ2-1	TRBD1	.	TGTGCCACCTCAGGGGACAGGGGGCCCCGCTCCTACAATGAGCAGTTCTTC	CATSGDRGPRSYNEQFF
TRBV20-1	TRBJ2-1	.	many	TGCAGTGCTAATGTGGGAGCAGGCAATGAGCAGTTCTTC	CSANVGAGNEQFF
TRBV25-1	TRBJ1-1	TRBD1	few	TGTGCCAGCAGAGGGACAGGGGGGACTGAAGCTTTCTTT	CASRGTGGTEAFF
TRBV19	TRBJ1-3	.	.	TGTGCCAGTAGTTTGGGGCGTGGAGGAAACACCATATATTTT	CASSLGRGGNTIYF
TRBV19	TRBJ2-7	.	few	TGTGCCAGCAGCTTAGTTGGGCAGGGGGAGCAGTACTTC	CASSLVGQGEQYF
TRBV19	TRBJ1-1	.	.	TGTGCCAGTAGTATGACAGGACCGACTGAAGCTTTCTTT	CASSMTGPTEAFF
TRBV27	TRBJ2-3	.	.	TGTGCCAGCAGTTTAAGTACAGATGGAGCAGATACGCAGTATTTT	CASSLSTDGADTQYF